These T cell receptor beta chains were read from a single sample in a study of blood T cells in healthy people across ages. TCRdb called the 5' RACE reads again in MiXCR, with one record for every CDR3 protein. The sample shows 1,100,000 or so distinct CDR3 sequences, 40% to 50% of them seen only once. Sequenced: blood. All receptors come from a woman aged 60-75 years in good health. Both conserved end residues are part of each CDR3. The D gene is left open where the match is weak. The size of a clone is reported for some rows only, either as once, few or many, or as a class for expanded clones.

size | J | D | V | DNA | CDR3
. | TRBJ2-1 | TRBD2 | TRBV30 | TGTGCCTGGAGTACTCTAGCGGGAGGGGGTGAGCAGTTCTTC | CAWSTLAGGGEQFF
. | TRBJ2-7 | TRBD1 | TRBV9 | TGTGCCAGCAGCACCGGGACAGGGGATCAAGCAGAGCAGTACTTC | CASSTGTGDQAEQYF
once | TRBJ1-2 | . | TRBV6-1 | TGTGCCAGCAGTGAAGTTGGGTCTGGCTACACCTTC | CASSEVGSGYTF
. | TRBJ2-3 | . | TRBV3-1 | TGTGCCAGCAGCGATCAGATCACAGATACGCAGTATTTT | CASSDQITDTQYF
. | TRBJ1-2 | . | TRBV7-9 | TGTGCCAGCAGCTTAAGAGGCGGCCCTGAGAGTGGCTACACCTTC | CASSLRGGPESGYTF
once | TRBJ2-3 | . | TRBV4-3 | TGCGCCAGCAGCCAAGCTCTCCTTCTAGATACGCAGTATTTT | CASSQALLLDTQYF
. | TRBJ2-5 | . | TRBV12-3/TRBV12-4 | TGTGCCAGCAGTGTATGGGGCGCAGAGACCCAGTACTTC | CASSVWGAETQYF
. | TRBJ2-3 | . | TRBV20-1 | TGCAGTGCTCAGGGGAGGTCGGGGAAGTCAGGACGAGATACGCAGTATTTT | CSAQGRSGKSGRDTQYF
few | TRBJ1-1 | . | TRBV6-5 | TGTGCCAGCAGTCCCCCAGGGAGCGCTGAAGCTTTCTTT | CASSPPGSAEAFF
. | TRBJ2-5 | . | TRBV28 | TGTGCCAGCAGTTCCCCGGGACAAAGGCAAGAGACCCAGTACTTC | CASSSPGQRQETQYF
. | TRBJ2-1 | . | TRBV27 | TGTGCCAGCAGTTTCATACCGAGCTCCTACAATGAGCAGTTCTTC | CASSFIPSSYNEQFF
. | TRBJ2-1 | . | TRBV3-1 | TGTGCCAGCAGCCAAGATGCGGTAGCTTTAACCAATGGTGAGCAGTTCTTC | CASSQDAVALTNGEQFF
. | TRBJ2-5 | . | TRBV5-1 | TGCGCCAGCAGCTTGGCCGGGACCAGACAAGAGACCCAGTACTTC | CASSLAGTRQETQYF
. | TRBJ2-2 | . | TRBV4-2 | TGTGCCAGCAGCCAAGAAGCGCTGGACGGGGAGCTGTTTTTT | CASSQEALDGELFF
. | TRBJ2-1 | . | TRBV9 | TGTGCCGGCAGCGTAGAAGGGGGCAATGAGCAGTTCTTC | CAGSVEGGNEQFF
. | TRBJ2-2 | . | TRBV7-2 | TGTGCCAGCAGCTTATTGAGGGGCGGGGAGCTGTTTTTT | CASSLLRGGELFF
. | TRBJ2-7 | TRBD1 | TRBV20-1 | TGCAGTGCCCTACCTCCCGGGGGGACAGGGTGGGGTTCCGAGCAGTACTTC | CSALPPGGTGWGSEQYF
. | TRBJ2-7 | TRBD2 | TRBV7-8 | TGTGCCAGCAGCTTAGGACTAGCGGGGCCTAAGAGATACGAGCAGTACTTC | CASSLGLAGPKRYEQYF
few | TRBJ2-2 | TRBD2 | TRBV6-5 | TGTGCCAGCAGTTGGATAGGGACTAGCGGTAACACCGGGGAGCTGTTTTTT | CASSWIGTSGNTGELFF
. | TRBJ2-7 | . | TRBV6-5 | TGTGCCAGCAGTTTGGGGTTCAACAATGAGCAGTACTTC | CASSLGFNNEQYF
few | TRBJ2-3 | . | TRBV24-1 | TGTGCCACCAGTCCGACACTTGTCGCAGATACGCAGTATTTT | CATSPTLVADTQYF
few | TRBJ1-6 | . | TRBV6-5 | TGTGCCAGCAGTTACTCGAGGCAGGGTGGCTCACCCCTCCACTTT | CASSYSRQGGSPLHF
. | TRBJ2-3 | . | TRBV10-2 | TGCGCCATCGGTAGCGCGGATAGCACAGATACGCAGTATTTT | CAIGSADSTDTQYF
. | TRBJ2-3 | . | TRBV6-6 | TGTGCCAGCAGTTACGGACTCGCTATCTGGGCAGATACGCAGTATTTT | CASSYGLAIWADTQYF
. | TRBJ2-3 | TRBD2 | TRBV20-1 | TGCAGTGCTAGAGTAACTAGCGGGTCCCGCACAGATACGCAGTATTTT | CSARVTSGSRTDTQYF
. | TRBJ2-7 | . | TRBV5-1 | TGCGCCAGCAGCGTCCGGGTCGGAGCCCCCTACGAGCAGTACTTC | CASSVRVGAPYEQYF
few | TRBJ2-7 | TRBD1 | TRBV25-1 | TGTGCCAGCAGTGAATCGGCCGGGACAGCCTACGAGCAGTACTTC | CASSESAGTAYEQYF